This T cell receptor beta chain was captured in a study of cytomegalovirus exposure and HLA in healthy donors. Study-wide points: In a later analysis, HLA-C alleles had the fewest associated TCRs, DRB1 alleles the most.

Regarding this clone: Its antigen is not known.

Researchers ran the PCR with 60 Vbeta and 13 Jbeta primers. TCRdb keeps only in-frame clones here, not all; method: immunoSEQ multiplex PCR. The sample yields about 160,000 clones, of which the top ten take up around 1.4%. Per the germline V gene, CDR1 is WNHNN and CDR2 is SYGVQD (reference sequence). The CDR3 spans 13 residues. V gave up 7 bases and J gave up 16 bases; unmatched junction bases: 14. The sequenced material came from PBMCs. This TCR derives from a woman between 55 and 75 years old in good health and CMV-seronegative. This sequence joins TRBV10-1 and TRBJ2-1, with 9 bases that match TRBD2. CDR3: CASTNPYSGSLFF. Here the CDR3 DNA reads TGCGCCAGCACCAATCCCTATAGCGGGAGTTTATTCTTC.